The 21 T cell receptor beta chains reported below all come from one sample, sequenced in a study of metastatic and nonmetastatic thyroid tumors. Treatment of any kind had been given to no patient before thyroid surgery. TCRdb re-analyzed the PCR reads using MiXCR. The sample has about 48,000 clones; around 21% are singletons. The sequenced sample was blood. The receptors stem from a male donor with papillary thyroid cancer or a benign thyroid nodule (not recorded which). Some clones in this sample may be carry-over from other donors' samples.

The chain recombines TRBV28 with TRBJ2-7; 7 positions match TRBD1. J lost 2 bases, V lost 5 bases, and 3 bases had no gene match. Germline-derived CDR1 and CDR2 are MDHEN and SYDVKM. This CDR3 region has 13 residues. Here the CDR3 DNA reads TGTGCCAGCAGTCAAGGACAGGCCTACGAGCAGTACTTC. This sequence encodes CASSQGQAYEQYF.

This clone was found many times. The chain joins TRBV20-1 to TRBJ2-7; 11 nucleotides align to TRBD1. V dropped 4 bases and J dropped 2; count of bases not matched to a gene: 4. CDR1 is DFQATT and CDR2 is SNEGSKA in the germline V gene (reference sequence). The CDR3 is 14 amino acids. CDR3 nucleotide sequence: TGCAGTGCTACCCCGGGACAGGGGGCCTACGAGCAGTACTTC. Translating gives CSATPGQGAYEQYF.

This clone has more than one count but fewer than ten. The V and J genes are TRBV12-3 or TRBV12-4 and TRBJ1-1; 11 bases match TRBD1. The CDR3 spans 15 residues. Trimming removed 6 bases from V and 1 base from J; junction bases left unmatched: 4. The CDR3 loop reads CASSLGTGGNTEAFF. CDR3 sequence (DNA): TGTGCCAGCAGCCTAGGGACAGGGGGGAACACTGAAGCTTTCTTT.

This clone was detected only a few times. V usage is TRBV6-2 or TRBV6-3 and J usage is TRBJ2-7, with 7 bases matching TRBD1. With 6 bases clipped from V and 5 bases from J, the junction kept 19 bases outside the gene matches. CDR3 length: 17 amino acids. Per the germline V gene, CDR1 is MNHEY and CDR2 is SVGEGT. The CDR3: CASSYPDRTCPDHEQYF. The CDR3 DNA reads TGTGCCAGCAGCTACCCGGACAGGACATGCCCCGACCACGAGCAGTACTTC.

This clone was seen repeatedly, ten times or more. V is TRBV7-9 and J is TRBJ1-1; 12 positions match TRBD1. Germline CDR1 and CDR2: SEHNR and FQNEAQ (reference sequence). The V and J ends lost 4 bases and 9 bases, in that order; junction bases with no gene match: 9. CDR3 length: 15 amino acids. CDR3 DNA: TGTGCCAGCAGCTCATCCGGGACAGGGGGCGATAAAGCTTTCTTT. As protein: CASSSSGTGGDKAFF.

This clone was observed many times. J is TRBJ1-5 and V is TRBV6-1; D is perhaps TRBD1 (6 bases). CDR1 is MNHNS and CDR2 is SASEGT in the germline V gene. The V and J ends lost 7 bases and 6 bases respectively, with 13 bases between them. The CDR3 loop spans 13 amino acids. CDR3 DNA: TGTGCCAGCAAGGGGGGTGGAGGTCAGCCCCAGCATTTT. It yields the protein CASKGGGGQPQHF.

This clone came up many times. This may be a read error, as it is one base from a much larger clone. The V gene is TRBV7-9, the J gene TRBJ2-2; D not resolved. The CDR3 contains 14 residues. The V end lost 1 base, the J end lost 5 bases, and 8 bases lay between the germline ends. Looked up from germline, CDR1 is SEHNR and CDR2 is FQNEAQ (reference sequence). The CDR3 is CASSLVIATGELFF. The DNA for the CDR3 is TGTGCCAGCAGCTTAGTGATCGCGACCGGGGAGCTGTTTTTT.

This clone showed up many times. J is TRBJ2-7 and V is TRBV6-2 or TRBV6-3; D is possibly TRBD1 (5 bases). Trimming removed 5 bases at V and 3 bases at J, with 11 bases between. Germline V CDR1 and CDR2: MNHEY, SVGEGT. The CDR3 runs to 13 residues. The CDR3 here is CASSRDRDYEQYF. The CDR3, as DNA: TGTGCCAGCAGTCGAGACAGAGACTACGAGCAGTACTTC.

This clone was detected many times. The chain has TRBV6-4 and TRBJ2-1; 8 bases match TRBD2. Germline values: CDR1 MRHNA, CDR2 SNTAGT. The junction had 8 bases not matched to a gene; V was cut back by 2 bases and J by 8 bases. CDR3 size: 15 residues. CDR3 sequence (DNA): TGTGCCAGCAGTGACGTGGCTAGCGGGTACGATGAGCAGTTCTTC. This encodes CASSDVASGYDEQFF.

Concerning this clone: With a much larger clone just one base away, this may be a read error. The rearrangement uses TRBV20-1 and TRBJ2-7; TRBD2 agrees at 9 bases. The CDR3 contains 15 residues. V gave up 4 bases and J gave up 3 bases; unmatched junction bases: 10. The germline gives CDR1 DFQATT, CDR2 SNEGSKA (reference sequence). CDR3 coding DNA: TGCAGTGCTATAAACCTCATAGCGGGAGTCTACGAGCAGTACTTC. Translation gives CSAINLIAGVYEQYF.

This clone was seen only once. The chain recombines TRBV20-1 with TRBJ2-7; D remains ambiguous. Trimming left V 0 bases short and J 3 bases short, with 3 bases between. Per germline, CDR1 DFQATT and CDR2 SNEGSKA (reference sequence). This CDR3 has 11 amino acids. CDR3 loop: CSAREVYEQYF. Written as DNA, the CDR3 is TGCAGTGCTAGAGAAGTCTACGAGCAGTACTTC.

This clone was recorded at least ten times. This may be a read error, as it is one base from a much larger clone. As the CDR3 is not closed by the conserved phenylalanine or tryptophan, this likely results from a read error. The rearrangement uses TRBV27 and TRBJ1-1, with 7 bases fitting TRBD1. CDR3 size: 14 residues. V shed 8 bases, J shed 5 bases, and the junction held 11 bases outside the gene matches. Per the germline V gene, CDR1 is MNHEY and CDR2 is SMNVEV (reference sequence). The CDR3 DNA reads TGTGCCAGCTGTGCCGGGACAGAGTTTACTGAAGCTTTCCTT. Translated, it gives CASCAGTEFTEAFL.

The chain joins TRBV6-1 to TRBJ1-5; D is ambiguous. In germline, CDR1 is MNHNS, CDR2 SASEGT. V lost 3 bases, J lost 9 bases, and 6 bases lay in between. The CDR3 sequence is 11 residues long. This CDR3 reads CASSDARPQHF. As DNA, the CDR3 is TGTGCCAGCAGTGATGCTAGGCCCCAGCATTTT.

The sample holds many counts of this clone. The chain carries TRBV7-6 and TRBJ2-7; D gene ambiguous. The CDR3 contains 15 residues. The V gene lost 2 bases and the J gene lost 3 bases, with 14 bases spanning the gap. From germline, CDR1 is SGHVS and CDR2 FNYEAQ. Here the CDR3 reads CASSLNDQWDYEQYF. CDR3 DNA sequence: TGTGCCAGCAGCTTAAATGACCAGTGGGACTACGAGCAGTACTTC.

This clone was recorded many times. The rearrangement joins TRBV20-1 to TRBJ1-1; possible D gene TRBD1, 5 bases. Germline V gene lookup returns CDR1 DFQATT and CDR2 SNEGSKA (reference sequence). The CDR3 is 15 residues long. Trimming shortened V by 3 bases and J by 0 bases, and 14 bases separated the two germline ends. The CDR3: CSARSRGRLNTEAFF. The CDR3 bases are TGCAGTGCTAGGTCTCGGGGACGCCTGAACACTGAAGCTTTCTTT.

This clone was observed a few times. Given a much more abundant clone one base away, this may be a read error. The sample carries other DNA sequences with the same CDR3. The chain has TRBV14 and TRBJ2-5; D gene unclear. The V gene's germline CDR1 is SGHDN and CDR2 FVKESK. The length of the CDR3 is 15 residues. The CDR3 bases are TGTGCCAGCAGCCAAGTACCGGGCGGCCAAGAGACCCAGTACTTT. This sequence encodes CASSQVPGGQETQYF.

This clone was found many times. The rearrangement joins TRBV5-4 to TRBJ2-1, with D perhaps being TRBD1 or TRBD2 (5 bases each). This CDR3 is built from 14 residues. V lost 5 bases and J lost 5, with 14 bases in between. Looked up from germline, CDR1 is SGHNT and CDR2 is YYREEE (reference sequence). The CDR3 sequence is CASRARDGHNEQFF. CDR3 sequence (DNA): TGTGCCAGCAGGGCACGGGACGGACACAATGAGCAGTTCTTC.

The sample holds a few counts of this clone. The rearrangement links TRBV6-2 or TRBV6-3 to TRBJ2-2; TRBD2 might be the D (6 bases). The CDR3 is 15 residues long. The germline V and J ends were trimmed by 1 base and 2 bases, with 8 bases remaining between them. The germline V gene has CDR1 MNHEY and CDR2 SVGEGT. In DNA form, the CDR3 reads TGTGCCAGCAGTTACTTTGCGGGAAACACCGGGGAGCTGTTTTTT. Translated, it gives CASSYFAGNTGELFF.

This rearrangement joins TRBV7-9 to TRBJ2-1, with 10 bases lining up with TRBD2. Germline assignment: CDR1 SEHNR and CDR2 FQNEAQ (reference sequence). The CDR3 has 14 amino acids. V was pared by 1 base and J by 11 bases, with 5 bases of the junction left unmatched. CDR3 sequence: CASSLGTSGLKQFF. The CDR3 region has the DNA TGTGCCAGCAGCTTAGGGACTAGCGGTCTTAAGCAGTTCTTC.

CDR3 residues: CASRTRASGRAGGEQFF. The DNA for the CDR3 is TGTGCCAGCAGGACCAGGGCTAGCGGGAGGGCCGGTGGTGAGCAGTTCTTC. The chain uses TRBV2 and TRBJ2-1, with 12 bases that match TRBD2. Germline CDR1 SNHLY, CDR2 FYNNEI. The trim removed 6 bases at V and 9 bases at J, leaving 15 bases unmatched. The CDR3 runs 17 residues.

This clone was recorded many times. A read error may be the cause here, since a much bigger clone is one base away. CDR3 DNA: TGTGCCAGCAGTTTGGAACTAGACACCGGGGAGCTGTTTTTT. It codes for CASSLELDTGELFF. The V gene is TRBV12-3 or TRBV12-4, the J gene TRBJ2-2; possibly TRBD2 for D (5 bases). This CDR3 has 14 residues. The V end was cut by 3 bases, the J end by 3 bases, with 8 bases between.